This T cell receptor (beta chain) stems from a study of cytomegalovirus exposure and HLA in healthy donors. The PCR had 60 Vbeta and 13 Jbeta primers. The method was immunoSEQ multiplex PCR; TCRdb's version includes in-frame clones alone and lacks a portion of them. The repertoire holds approximately 79,000 clones, with 60% to 80% as singletons. Whereas donors were nominally healthy upon sampling, unrecorded immune exposures were probable. V was pared by 4 bases and J by 4 bases, with 2 bases of the junction left unmatched. CDR1 LGHNA and CDR2 YSLEER come from the germline V gene. CDR3 length equals 15 residues.

The sample consisted of PBMCs. The sequence derives from a boy aged 5-17 years in good health and CMV-seronegative. The chain carries TRBV4-3 and TRBJ2-1; 12 positions match TRBD1. The CDR3 reads CASSPGQGAYNEQFF. The CDR3 DNA follows: TGCGCCAGCAGCCCGGGACAGGGGGCTTACAATGAGCAGTTCTTC.